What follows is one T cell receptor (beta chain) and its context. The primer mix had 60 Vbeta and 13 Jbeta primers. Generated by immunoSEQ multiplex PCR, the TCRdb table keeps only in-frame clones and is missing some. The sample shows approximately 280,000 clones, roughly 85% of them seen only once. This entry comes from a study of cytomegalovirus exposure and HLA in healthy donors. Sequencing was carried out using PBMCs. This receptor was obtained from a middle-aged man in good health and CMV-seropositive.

The chain's CDR3 is CASSVGGWTYEQYF. The DNA for the CDR3 is TGTGCCAGCAGCGTAGGGGGCTGGACCTACGAGCAGTACTTC. The chain joins TRBV9 to TRBJ2-7; TRBD1 might be the D (5 bases). This CDR3 has 14 amino acids. V was pared by 0 bases and J by 2 bases, with 9 bases between. CDR1 is SGDLS and CDR2 is YYNGEE in the germline V gene.